A selection of T cell receptor beta chains follows, all from one sample in a study of blood T cell repertoires in COVID-19. TCRdb keeps only in-frame clones here, not all; method: immunoSEQ multiplex PCR. The table includes some 300,000 clones, around 88% detected once. The sequencing input was peripheral blood. The receptors shown here come from a woman aged 65 to 85 with COVID-19, enrolled during active disease. Both conserved end residues are part of each CDR3. Each record gives: V gene, D gene, J gene, clone size, CDR3 protein, CDR3 DNA. A D gene is named only where the DNA matches it firmly. Size is omitted from some rows. Given values are once, few, many or a class for expanded clones.

TRBV2	.	TRBJ1-2	.	CASSDAGDGYTF	TGTGCCAGCAGTGATGCGGGGGATGGCTACACCTTC
TRBV21-1	.	TRBJ2-3	.	CASSSDRATDTQYF	TGTGCCAGCAGCTCCGACAGGGCCACAGATACGCAGTATTTT
TRBV4-1	.	TRBJ2-7	.	CASSQDLSAREQYF	TGCGCCAGCAGCCAGGATCTCAGCGCGAGGGAGCAGTACTTC
TRBV10-2	TRBD1	TRBJ2-5	.	CASSTRGLETQYF	TGCGCCAGCAGCACCAGGGGGTTGGAGACCCAGTACTTC
TRBV30	.	TRBJ1-5	.	CAWSVRGLSNQPQHF	TGTGCCTGGAGTGTACGCGGGTTGAGCAATCAGCCCCAGCATTTT
TRBV2	.	TRBJ2-7	.	CASTLTYEQYF	TGTGCCAGCACGCTAACCTACGAGCAGTACTTC
TRBV10-3	.	TRBJ2-7	few	CAISVGGGAYEQYF	TGTGCCATCTCGGTCGGTGGAGGGGCCTACGAGCAGTACTTC
TRBV3-1/TRBV3-2	.	TRBJ1-2	.	CASSSQGARWGYTF	TGTGCCAGCAGCTCCCAAGGAGCGAGGTGGGGCTACACCTTC
TRBV27	.	TRBJ2-7	.	CASSRNQGSGLVYEQYF	TGTGCCAGCAGTCGAAATCAGGGGAGCGGTCTTGTCTACGAGCAGTACTTC
TRBV3-1/TRBV3-2	.	TRBJ2-1	.	CASGHSSGYNEQFF	TGTGCCAGCGGCCACAGCTCAGGGTACAATGAGCAGTTCTTC
TRBV11-2	TRBD1	TRBJ2-1	.	CASSLTGSSYNEQFF	TGTGCCAGCAGCTTGACAGGGAGCTCCTACAATGAGCAGTTCTTC
TRBV18	.	TRBJ2-2	.	CASSPPHRKNTGELFF	TGTGCCAGCTCACCACCCCACAGGAAGAACACCGGGGAGCTGTTTTTT
TRBV5-4	TRBD1	TRBJ2-3	.	CASRPTPGQGSDTQYF	TGTGCCAGCAGACCAACACCGGGACAGGGGTCCGATACGCAGTATTTT
TRBV30	TRBD1	TRBJ1-5	.	CAWSALTGSDQPQHF	TGTGCCTGGAGTGCTCTGACAGGGTCCGATCAGCCCCAGCATTTT
TRBV5-1	.	TRBJ1-2	.	CASSFSTGNYGYTF	TGCGCCAGCAGCTTCTCTACGGGTAACTATGGCTACACCTTC
TRBV4-1	TRBD2	TRBJ2-1	.	CASSQAGGATYNEQFF	TGCGCCAGCAGCCAAGCCGGGGGGGCTACCTACAATGAGCAGTTCTTC
TRBV27	.	TRBJ2-1	once	CASSLHDSSSYNEQFF	TGTGCCAGCAGTTTACATGACTCTTCCTCCTACAATGAGCAGTTCTTC
TRBV6-5	.	TRBJ1-3	.	CASRLADTIYF	TGTGCCAGCAGATTGGCGGACACCATATATTTT
TRBV15	.	TRBJ2-5	once	CATSRDLKTQYF	TGTGCCACCAGCAGAGATTTAAAGACCCAGTACTTC
TRBV6-5	TRBD2	TRBJ2-3	.	CASRASGGADTQYF	TGTGCCAGCAGAGCTAGCGGCGGGGCAGATACGCAGTATTTT
TRBV24-1	.	TRBJ1-2	once	CATSDLQGLGGYTF	TGTGCCACCAGTGATTTGCAGGGGCTCGGGGGCTACACCTTC
TRBV4-3	.	TRBJ1-1	.	CASSQEQGLAFF	TGCGCCAGCAGCCAAGAGCAGGGTTTGGCTTTCTTT
TRBV7-9	TRBD2	TRBJ2-3	.	CASSPTSGGRDTQYF	TGTGCCAGCAGCCCGACTAGCGGGGGTAGGGATACGCAGTATTTT
TRBV7-2	.	TRBJ2-2	.	CASSFMGRLGELFF	TGTGCCAGCAGCTTCATGGGCCGTCTGGGGGAGCTGTTTTTT
TRBV5-1	.	TRBJ1-1	.	CASTRAGVDTEAFF	TGCGCCAGCACACGGGCAGGGGTCGACACTGAAGCTTTCTTT
TRBV5-4	.	TRBJ1-1	few	CASSLKGLMNTEAFF	TGTGCCAGCAGCTTGAAGGGGTTGATGAACACTGAAGCTTTCTTT